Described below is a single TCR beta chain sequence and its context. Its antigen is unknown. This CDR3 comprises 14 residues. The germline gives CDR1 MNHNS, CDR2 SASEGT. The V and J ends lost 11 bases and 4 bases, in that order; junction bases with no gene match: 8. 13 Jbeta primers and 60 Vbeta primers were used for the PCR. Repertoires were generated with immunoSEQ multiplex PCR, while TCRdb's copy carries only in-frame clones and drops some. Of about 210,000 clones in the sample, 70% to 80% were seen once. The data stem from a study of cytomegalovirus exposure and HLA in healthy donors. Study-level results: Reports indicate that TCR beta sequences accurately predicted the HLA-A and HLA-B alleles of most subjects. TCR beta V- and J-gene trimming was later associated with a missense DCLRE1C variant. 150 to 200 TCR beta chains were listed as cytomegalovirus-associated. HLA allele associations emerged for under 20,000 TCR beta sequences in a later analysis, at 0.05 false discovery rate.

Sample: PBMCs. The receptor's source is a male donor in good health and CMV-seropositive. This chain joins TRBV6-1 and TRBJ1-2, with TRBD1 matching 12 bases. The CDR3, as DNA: TGTGCCTCTACCCCGGGACAGGGGGCCTATGGCTACACCTTC. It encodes CASTPGQGAYGYTF.